This is a list of T cell receptor beta chains from one sample in a study of identical twins. TCRdb re-called the 5' RACE reads through MiXCR, storing one row per CDR3 protein. The sample holds hundreds of thousands of distinct CDR3 sequences; 21% are singletons and the top ten take around 4.5%. These data were also reused for a study on T cells expressing NK-cell markers.

The specimen sequenced was PBMCs. Receptors originate from a woman aged 18-30 years in good health. CDR3s include the opening cysteine and the closing phenylalanine or tryptophan. Fields, in order: clone size, J gene, V gene, D gene, CDR3 DNA, CDR3 protein. A D gene is named only where the DNA matches it firmly. Size tells how often a clone was seen (once, few, many) or the class of an expanded clone, and some rows leave it out.

abundance: NA
j_gene: TRBJ2-1
v_gene: TRBV20-1
d_gene: TRBD2
CDR3nt: TGCAGTGCTACCACGGGAGGGGGGGCAAATGAGCAGTTCTTC
CDR3aa: CSATTGGGANEQFF

abundance: NA
j_gene: TRBJ2-7
v_gene: TRBV20-1
d_gene: NA
CDR3nt: TGCAGTGCTAGAGATCCTTCCTACGAGCAGTACTTC
CDR3aa: CSARDPSYEQYF

abundance: NA
j_gene: TRBJ2-1
v_gene: TRBV20-1
d_gene: NA
CDR3nt: TGCAGCCCGGGAGCCCGAGATGAGCAGTTCTTC
CDR3aa: CSPGARDEQFF

abundance: many
j_gene: TRBJ2-1
v_gene: TRBV20-1
d_gene: TRBD2
CDR3nt: TGCAGTGCGCCCCCCTGGGAGGGTGATGAGCAGTTCTTC
CDR3aa: CSAPPWEGDEQFF

abundance: few
j_gene: TRBJ2-3
v_gene: TRBV11-2
d_gene: TRBD2
CDR3nt: TGTGCCAGCAGCTTAGAACCTAGCGGGATCTATGGAGATACGCAGTATTTT
CDR3aa: CASSLEPSGIYGDTQYF

abundance: few
j_gene: TRBJ1-1
v_gene: TRBV12-3/TRBV12-4
d_gene: TRBD1
CDR3nt: TGTGCCAGCAGATGGACAGGGAGAGACCCTGAAGCTTTCTTT
CDR3aa: CASRWTGRDPEAFF

abundance: NA
j_gene: TRBJ2-1
v_gene: TRBV14
d_gene: TRBD2
CDR3nt: TGTGCCAGCAGCCGACGGACTAGCGGTTACGACAATGAGCAGTTCTTC
CDR3aa: CASSRRTSGYDNEQFF

abundance: many
j_gene: TRBJ2-7
v_gene: TRBV5-1
d_gene: NA
CDR3nt: TGCGCCAGCAGCCCGAGAGTTGATCTCCTATCCTACGAGCAGTACTTC
CDR3aa: CASSPRVDLLSYEQYF

abundance: few
j_gene: TRBJ2-1
v_gene: TRBV12-3/TRBV12-4
d_gene: NA
CDR3nt: TGTGCCAGCAGTTTTTCCTGGTTTGGCAATGAGCAGTTCTTC
CDR3aa: CASSFSWFGNEQFF

abundance: many
j_gene: TRBJ2-5
v_gene: TRBV15
d_gene: TRBD2
CDR3nt: TGTGCCACCAGCAGAGGGACTAGCGGAGAGACCCAGTACTTC
CDR3aa: CATSRGTSGETQYF

abundance: NA
j_gene: TRBJ1-2
v_gene: TRBV7-2
d_gene: NA
CDR3nt: TGTGCCAGCAGCTTAGAAGGGGCGTTGTTCGGCTACACCTTC
CDR3aa: CASSLEGALFGYTF

abundance: NA
j_gene: TRBJ2-7
v_gene: TRBV5-1
d_gene: NA
CDR3nt: TGCGCCAGCCGTGGGGATAGTAGTCTCCACGAGCAGTACTTC
CDR3aa: CASRGDSSLHEQYF

abundance: few
j_gene: TRBJ1-5
v_gene: TRBV12-3/TRBV12-4
d_gene: TRBD1
CDR3nt: TGTGCCAGCAATCATCAGGGGGGCTATAGCAATCAGCCCCAGCATTTT
CDR3aa: CASNHQGGYSNQPQHF

abundance: few
j_gene: TRBJ1-4
v_gene: TRBV5-5
d_gene: NA
CDR3nt: TGTGCCAGCAGCTCGGACACGGGCTCAGGTCTGTTTTTT
CDR3aa: CASSSDTGSGLFF